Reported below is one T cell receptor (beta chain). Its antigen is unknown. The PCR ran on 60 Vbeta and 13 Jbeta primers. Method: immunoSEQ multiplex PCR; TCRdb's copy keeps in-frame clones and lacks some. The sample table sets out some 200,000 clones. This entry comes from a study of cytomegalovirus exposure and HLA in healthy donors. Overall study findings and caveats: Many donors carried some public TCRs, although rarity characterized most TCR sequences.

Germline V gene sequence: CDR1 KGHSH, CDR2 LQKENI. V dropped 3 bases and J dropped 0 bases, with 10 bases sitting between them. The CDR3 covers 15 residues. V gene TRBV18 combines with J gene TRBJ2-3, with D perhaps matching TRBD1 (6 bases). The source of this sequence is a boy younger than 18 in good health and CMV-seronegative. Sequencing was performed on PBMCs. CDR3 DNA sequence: TGTGCCAGCTCACCTGGACAGCATAGCACAGATACGCAGTATTTT. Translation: CASSPGQHSTDTQYF.